This T cell receptor (beta chain) was obtained from a study of T-cell memory formation after mild COVID-19. Study overall: Across donors, TCR clusters were largely donor specific.

cDNA libraries for TCR alpha and TCR beta, carrying sample barcodes and UMIs, came from 5'RACE with constant-segment primers. TCRdb re-derived calls from the 5' RACE reads in MiXCR, one entry per CDR3 protein. In the table there are 240,000 or so distinct CDR3 sequences, 7.5% to 10% of which are singletons. The CDR3 runs to 14 residues. Germline V lookup: CDR1 MGHRA, CDR2 YSYEKL. V was clipped by 2 bases and J by 4 bases, with 11 bases between them. Study-level results: Second-wave clones peaking on day 37 lacked confirmed SARS-CoV-2 specificity. CD4+ bias marked clones expanding day 15 to 37, unlike balanced contracting clones.

A word on this clonotype: Its antigen is unidentified.

Sequencing used PBMCs or a T cell subset sorted from them (not recorded which). The rearrangement uses TRBV4-1 and TRBJ1-2, with D perhaps matching TRBD1 (6 bases). The clonotype was recovered from a man aged 18-30 years who had mild COVID-19 (a few samples of this study predate the infection). Cell type and time point are not known. CDR3 region: CASSQPDSIYGYTF. The DNA of the CDR3 is TGCGCCAGCAGCCAACCGGACAGCATCTATGGCTACACCTTC.